A selection of T cell receptor beta chains follows, all from one sample in a study of T cell responses to AZD1222 COVID-19 vaccine. Some clones are missing from TCRdb's copy, which holds only in-frame ones; the method was immunoSEQ multiplex PCR. The profile shows approximately 100,000 clones, around 94% of them singletons. This specimen consisted of peripheral blood, obtained on day 0 of AZD1222 vaccination. These receptors all come from an adult in good health. CDR3s leave out the opening cysteine and the closing phenylalanine or tryptophan.

v_gene	j_gene	CDR3aa
TRBV6-5	TRBJ1-5	ATRQGLRDNQPQH
TRBV4-1	TRBJ2-1	ASSRSGLALNEQF
TRBV27	TRBJ1-2	ASSLSRRNYGYT
TRBV11-3	TRBJ1-5	ASSPTGRIYSNQPQH
TRBV7-2	TRBJ2-1	ASSGGRAGEQF
TRBV2	TRBJ2-3	ASSESSPPGKDTQY
TRBV5-4	TRBJ2-7	ASSLFHRDSHYEQY
TRBV5-1	TRBJ2-1	ASSLAVNNEQF
TRBV6-5	TRBJ1-3	ATKTQYFAGNTIY
TRBV5-6	TRBJ1-6	ASSSGRNSPLH
TRBV15	TRBJ1-3	ATSRDTGSSGNTIY
TRBV7-8	TRBJ1-5	ASSLQSGKDQPQH
TRBV4-1	TRBJ1-2	ASSQDRGMSYT
TRBV7-8	TRBJ2-7	ASSLGTSDYEQY
TRBV5-1	TRBJ2-7	ASRRTASYEQY
TRBV9	TRBJ1-4	ASSSKGQGAIEKLF
TRBV6-5	TRBJ1-1	ASRYGTMNTEAF
TRBV19	TRBJ1-5	ASSILLTGNSNQPQH
TRBV19	TRBJ2-7	ASSDGTWGRQGSEQY
TRBV27	TRBJ1-5	ASSFGRLNQPQH
TRBV2	TRBJ1-4	ASSGDARDGFLGEKLF
TRBV28	TRBJ1-2	ASSSAGTGSYGYT
TRBV29-1	TRBJ1-1	SPTGRGNTEAF
TRBV6-1	TRBJ2-7	ASSQTRDVHEQY
TRBV5-1	TRBJ1-3	ASSLERGPGNTIY
TRBV18	TRBJ1-2	ASSTLDRDSGYT
TRBV28	TRBJ1-1	ASSLLPRGGTEAF
TRBV30	TRBJ2-7	ASVPGLAGQPYEQY
TRBV29-1	TRBJ2-1	SVGQGASNEQF
TRBV9	TRBJ1-2	ASTKGSPNYGYT
TRBV9	TRBJ2-3	ASSDAGGYTQY
TRBV19	TRBJ1-1	ASSFRDSRRNTEAF
TRBV11-2	TRBJ2-5	ASSTLAGGPETQY
TRBV7-9	TRBJ2-1	ASSLEGLSGEQF
TRBV12-2	TRBJ2-5	ASRLLQPSGEETQY
TRBV12-3/TRBV12-4	TRBJ1-4	ASRTGDAEKLF
TRBV30	TRBJ1-5	AWGQGGQPQH
TRBV27	TRBJ2-1	ASSLSKIAGGRGEQF
TRBV5-4	TRBJ2-2	ASSLGVGELF
TRBV18	TRBJ2-7	ASSPQGAGYEQY
TRBV5-1	TRBJ2-2	ASSQGLVDTGELF
TRBV7-9	TRBJ2-2	ASNVVVGGELF
TRBV27	TRBJ2-1	ASSFLANNEQF
TRBV28	TRBJ1-1	ASSLMGTGSTEAF
TRBV6-5	TRBJ1-1	ASRRQGEDTEAF
TRBV11-2	TRBJ2-3	ASSLGGGAVGADTQY
TRBV3-1/TRBV3-2	TRBJ1-1	ASSHGDRAF
TRBV7-9	TRBJ1-1	ASSFPGQDTEAF
TRBV7-2	TRBJ1-2	ASSLGPGFYGYT
TRBV2	TRBJ2-7	ASTGPSYEQY
TRBV5-1	TRBJ1-3	ASTPDLSGNTIY
TRBV12-3/TRBV12-4	TRBJ2-1	ASTSGANEQF
TRBV7-2	TRBJ1-1	ASSLGRGLGTEAF